The rows below give T cell receptor beta chains drawn from one sample of a study of breast tumors, draining lymph nodes, adjacent tissues. TCRdb itself ran the multiplex PCR reads through MiXCR, one entry per CDR3 protein. The table has some 200,000 distinct CDR3 sequences, approximately 33% seen once; the top ten hold roughly 4%. Material: axillary lymph node tissue. The receptors were gathered from a female donor with breast cancer. Some clones in this sample may be carry-over from other donors' samples. The CDR3 runs from the conserved cysteine through the conserved F or W. The order of the fields is D gene, clone size, J gene, CDR3 length, V gene, CDR3 protein, CDR3 DNA. D genes are given only for firm matches. Part of the rows lack a size; the others show once, few, many or a class for expanded clones.

- many TRBJ1-3 16 TRBV4-3 CASSQDHSSSGNTIYF TGCGCCAGCAGCCAAGATCACAGCTCATCTGGAAACACCATATATTTT
- many TRBJ2-7 14 TRBV15 CATSREVGTYEQYF TGTGCCACCAGCAGAGAGGTAGGGACCTACGAGCAGTACTTC
TRBD2 - TRBJ2-2 15 TRBV4-2 CASSPLAGANGELFF TGTGCCAGCAGCCCACTAGCGGGAGCAAACGGGGAGCTGTTTTTT
- many TRBJ1-5 13 TRBV12-3/TRBV12-4 CASGGGADQPQHF TGTGCCAGCGGGGGGGGGGCCGATCAGCCCCAGCATTTT
- - TRBJ1-1 14 TRBV5-1 CASSSDSFNTEAFF TGCGCCAGCAGCTCGGACAGCTTCAACACTGAAGCTTTCTTT
- - TRBJ2-5 16 TRBV15 CATSSLALGAQETQYF TGTGCCACCAGCAGCTTAGCGCTGGGGGCCCAAGAGACCCAGTACTTC
TRBD2 - TRBJ2-6 20 TRBV7-3 CASSLRQTTRVGGTGNVLTF TGTGCCAGCAGCTTACGTCAGACAACGAGGGTGGGGGGGACGGGCAACGTCCTGACTTTC
- many TRBJ2-7 14 TRBV6-1 CASSEAGQPDGQYF TGTGCCAGCAGTGAGGCGGGACAGCCGGACGGGCAGTACTTC
- few TRBJ2-5 12 TRBV20-1 CSARWLWETPYF TGCAGTGCTAGGTGGCTGTGGGAGACCCCGTACTTC
TRBD2 many TRBJ2-1 18 TRBV7-3 CASSLSGRMLSSYNEQFF TGTGCCAGCAGCTTAAGCGGGAGGATGCTGAGCTCCTACAATGAGCAGTTCTTC
TRBD1 many TRBJ2-3 14 TRBV29-1 CSVDRGPGTDTQYF TGCAGCGTTGACAGGGGGCCAGGCACAGATACGCAGTATTTT
- many TRBJ2-3 14 TRBV20-1 CSARRGGVGDTQYF TGCAGTGCTAGAAGAGGGGGGGTAGGAGATACGCAGTATTTT
TRBD2 many TRBJ2-5 16 TRBV11-2 CASSLGVAGMGETQYF TGTGCCAGCAGCTTAGGAGTAGCGGGAATGGGGGAGACCCAGTACTTC
TRBD2 many TRBJ2-7 11 TRBV20-1 CSALLAFEQYF TGCAGTGCTTTACTAGCGTTCGAGCAGTACTTC
TRBD2 - TRBJ2-3 14 TRBV15 CATGLARFLDTQYF TGTGCCACTGGACTAGCGAGGTTTCTAGATACGCAGTATTTT
TRBD1 - TRBJ1-4 14 TRBV6-5 CASSHSTGGEKLFF TGTGCCAGCAGTCACTCGACAGGGGGGGAAAAACTGTTTTTT
- many TRBJ2-2 14 TRBV11-3 CASSLRSDTGELFF TGTGCCAGCAGCTTAAGGTCGGACACCGGGGAGCTGTTTTTT
TRBD1 many TRBJ1-5 16 TRBV20-1 CSAENRDRGPNQPQHF TGCAGTGCCGAGAACCGGGACAGGGGTCCCAATCAGCCCCAGCATTTT
- once TRBJ2-1 20 TRBV7-9 CASSFYICSPKLRGDNEQFF -
- many TRBJ2-3 14 TRBV5-1 CASRMTVTTDTQYF TGCGCCAGCAGGATGACAGTGACCACAGATACGCAGTATTTT
- many TRBJ1-6 13 TRBV6-6 CASSHSEGSPLHF TGTGCCAGCAGTCACTCTGAGGGGTCACCCCTCCACTTT
- many TRBJ2-7 15 TRBV20-1 CSAKITGGQPYEQYF TGCAGTGCAAAGATCACCGGGGGCCAGCCCTACGAGCAGTACTTC
TRBD1 - TRBJ1-2 13 TRBV20-1 CSAREGTGSGYTF TGCAGTGCTAGAGAAGGGACAGGGAGTGGCTACACCTTC
- many TRBJ1-5 14 TRBV20-1 CSASGAPGNQPQHF TGCAGTGCTAGTGGAGCTCCGGGCAATCAGCCCCAGCATTTT
- - TRBJ1-3 13 TRBV7-9 CASSLSNGNTTYF TGTGCCAGCAGCTTAAGCAACGGGAACACCACATATTTT
- once TRBJ1-4 12 TRBV7-6 CASSPGVEKLFF TGTGCCAGCAGCCCGGGAGTGGAAAAACTGTTTTTT
TRBD2 few TRBJ2-3 15 TRBV28 CASSLSGRGADTQYF TGTGCCAGCAGTTTGAGCGGGAGGGGGGCAGATACGCAGTATTTT
- many TRBJ2-1 16 TRBV7-8 CASSLEGVDNYNEQFF TGTGCCAGCAGCTTAGAAGGAGTGGACAACTACAATGAGCAGTTCTTC
- - TRBJ2-2 14 TRBV29-1 CSVTVGANTGELFF TGCAGCGTAACGGTAGGAGCGAACACCGGGGAGCTGTTTTTT
- many TRBJ1-3 16 TRBV4-2 CASSQDARGSGNTIYF TGTGCCAGCAGCCAAGATGCGAGGGGTAGTGGAAACACCATATATTTT
- many TRBJ2-5 14 TRBV9 CASSLQPISQTQYF TGTGCCAGCAGCCTCCAACCCATATCCCAGACCCAGTACTTC
TRBD2 many TRBJ2-3 19 TRBV5-1 CASSRLGTWGPSGRDTQYF TGCGCCAGCAGCCGACTGGGTACCTGGGGGCCTAGCGGGAGAGATACGCAGTATTTT
- once TRBJ2-2 14 TRBV6-2/TRBV6-3 CASSLTRTTGELFF TGTGCCAGCAGTCTCACAAGGACCACCGGGGAGCTGTTTTTT
- few TRBJ2-2 13 TRBV9 CASSATAGGELFF TGTGCCAGCAGCGCGACGGCCGGTGGGGAGCTGTTTTTT
- few TRBJ2-2 16 TRBV18 CASSPPAREGTGELFF TGTGCCAGCTCACCACCGGCCCGGGAAGGCACCGGGGAGCTGTTTTTT
TRBD1 - TRBJ2-3 13 TRBV12-3/TRBV12-4 CASSPTGGENRYF TGTGCCAGCAGTCCCACAGGGGGCGAGAACCGGTATTTT
TRBD1 - TRBJ1-5 17 TRBV24-1 CATTGSGTGLSNQPQHF TGTGCCACCACCGGATCAGGGACAGGACTTAGCAATCAGCCCCAGCATTTT
- - TRBJ1-4 15 TRBV7-9 CASSFTGTTNEKLLF TGTGCCAGCAGCTTCACAGGGACAACTAATGAAAAACTGCTTTTT
TRBD2 many TRBJ2-3 14 TRBV3-1 CASSQAGGSDTQYF TGTGCCAGCAGCCAAGCGGGAGGGTCAGATACGCAGTATTTT
- - TRBJ1-2 14 TRBV4-3 CASSLEMGNYGYTF TGCGCCAGCAGCCTGGAGATGGGAAACTATGGCTACACCTTC
TRBD2 many TRBJ2-1 18 TRBV6-5 CASSRLAGAKSSYNEQFF TGTGCCAGCAGTCGACTAGCGGGAGCAAAGAGCTCCTACAATGAGCAGTTCTTC
- many TRBJ2-3 12 TRBV20-1 CSAGTAGDTQYF TGCAGTGCAGGGACGGCGGGAGATACGCAGTATTTT
TRBD2 few TRBJ2-2 18 TRBV20-1 CSARPSGGYAVRPGELFF TGCAGTGCTAGGCCTAGCGGGGGGTACGCCGTCCGTCCCGGGGAGCTGTTTTTT
TRBD2 - TRBJ2-7 17 TRBV25-1 CASSAREPSGRRHEQYF TGTGCCAGCAGTGCTAGAGAGCCTAGCGGGAGGAGACACGAGCAGTACTTC